This entry lists 32 T cell receptor beta chains sequenced from one sample in a study of T cell repertoires in cytomegalovirus infection. TCRdb re-called the reads with MiXCR, one entry per CDR3 protein. The sample yields over 150,000 distinct CDR3 sequences, roughly a fifth seen once. Material for sequencing was PBMCs. These receptors came from a human donor in good health (CMV status not recorded). Some clones in this sample may be carry-over from other donors' samples.

This clonotype was detected a few times. The chain combines TRBV20-1 with TRBJ2-5; possibly TRBD1 for D (5 bases). Germline V gives CDR1 DFQATT, CDR2 SNEGSKA (reference sequence). The germline V and J ends were trimmed by 3 bases and 5 bases, with 13 bases remaining between them. CDR3 length equals 13 residues. CDR3 sequence: CSARALQGETQYF. The CDR3 nucleotides are TGCAGTGCTAGGGCCCTGCAGGGCGAGACCCAGTACTTC.

This clonotype was seen more than once but under ten times. The rearrangement links TRBV7-3 to TRBJ2-3; D is uncertain. Germline V lookup: CDR1 SGHTA, CDR2 FQGTGA. The CDR3 loop spans 15 amino acids. The V end lost 4 bases, the J end lost 4 bases, and 15 bases lay between the germline ends. The CDR3 DNA sequence: TGTGCCAGCAGCTCCACACTAAGGCCCCCAGATACGCAGTATTTT. It codes for CASSSTLRPPDTQYF.

V gene TRBV7-2 combines with J gene TRBJ1-2, with D perhaps matching TRBD1 (5 bases). CDR3 length: 15 residues. V lost 5 bases to trimming and J lost 7 bases, with 20 bases between them. Looked up from germline, CDR1 is SGHTA and CDR2 is FQGNSA. In DNA, the CDR3 is TGTGCCAGCAGCCAGGGAGGGGCAGGATCGTTTGGCTACACCTTC. It is translated as CASSQGGAGSFGYTF.

This clonotype was observed at least ten times. The gene calls are TRBV7-8 and TRBJ1-1; 7 positions match TRBD1. The trim removed 7 bases at V and 1 base at J, leaving 3 bases unmatched. Per germline, CDR1 SGHVS and CDR2 FQNEAQ. This CDR3 has 13 residues. CDR3 coding DNA: TGTGCCAGCACTCGGACAGGGAACACTGAAGCTTTCTTT. Its protein is CASTRTGNTEAFF.

The gene calls are TRBV29-1 and TRBJ2-1; D gene uncertain. CDR1 SQVTM and CDR2 ANQGSEA come from the germline V gene. Trimming took 1 base from V and 9 from J, leaving 4 bases between them. The CDR3 loop spans 10 amino acids. CDR3 sequence: CSVEGAEQFF. The CDR3 region has the DNA TGCAGCGTTGAAGGGGCTGAGCAGTTCTTC.

Only a few counts were recorded for this clonotype. This rearrangement joins TRBV6-2 or TRBV6-3 to TRBJ2-7, with D possibly matching TRBD1 (6 bases). The CDR3 loop spans 14 amino acids. Germline CDR1 reads MNHEY; CDR2 reads SVGEGT. V was pared by 2 bases and J by 5 bases, with 13 bases between. The CDR3 region is CASSYQGSYHEQYF. The CDR3 nucleotides read TGTGCCAGCAGTTACCAGGGGTCCTACCACGAGCAGTACTTC.

Only a few counts were recorded for this clonotype. The chain uses TRBV5-1 and TRBJ2-7; possibly TRBD2 for D (6 bases). The CDR3 has 14 amino acids. Germline V lookup: CDR1 SGHRS, CDR2 YFSETQ. Between the trimmed V and J ends, which lost 4 bases and 4 bases, there was a span of 15 bases. The CDR3 region is CASSNGPGEYEQYF. Written as DNA, the CDR3 is TGCGCCAGCAGCAACGGACCGGGAGAGTACGAGCAGTACTTC.

This clonotype was observed at least ten times. This chain joins TRBV20-1 and TRBJ2-7; possibly TRBD2 for D (5 bases). CDR1 is DFQATT and CDR2 is SNEGSKA in the germline V gene (reference sequence). Trimming stripped 0 bases from V and 0 bases from J, with 12 bases between. This CDR3 has 15 residues. The CDR3: CSARDPQRSSYEQYF. In DNA form, the CDR3 reads TGCAGTGCTAGAGACCCCCAGCGGAGCTCCTACGAGCAGTACTTC.

This clonotype was counted at least ten times. The chain couples TRBV7-8 to TRBJ1-2, with D perhaps matching TRBD1 (5 bases). Germline V gives CDR1 SGHVS, CDR2 FQNEAQ. Between the trimmed V and J ends, which lost 1 base and 7 bases, there was a span of 13 bases. The CDR3 loop spans 14 amino acids. CDR3 bases: TGTGCCAGCAGCTTAGTAGCAGGGCCCTCTGGCTACACCTTC. Translating gives CASSLVAGPSGYTF. Full variable domain (remainder filled in from reference TRBV7-8 and TRBJ1-2): GAGVSQSPRYKVAKRGQDVALRCDPISGHVSLFWYQQALGQGPEFLTYFQNEAQLDKSGLPSDRFFAERPEGSVSTLKIQRTQQEDSAVYLCASSLVAGPSGYTFGSGTRLTVV.

This rearrangement joins TRBV7-9 to TRBJ2-7; 8 bases align to TRBD1. V lost 2 bases to trimming and J lost 6 bases; unmatched junction nucleotides: 15. CDR1 and CDR2 from the germline V gene are SEHNR and FQNEAQ (reference sequence). The CDR3 has 17 amino acids. CDR3 in DNA: TGTGCCAGCAGCTTATGGTGGACAGGGCAGGGTACCCTCGAGCAGTACTTC. As protein: CASSLWWTGQGTLEQYF.

This clonotype has at least ten counts. The V and J genes are TRBV7-9 and TRBJ1-1; D is uncertain. Germline loops: CDR1 SEHNR, CDR2 FQNEAQ (reference sequence). CDR3 length: 14 residues. V was pared by 2 bases and J by 3 bases, with 10 bases between. Written as DNA, the CDR3 is TGTGCCAGCAGCTTAAAGACCCCTGACACTGAAGCTTTCTTT. Translating gives CASSLKTPDTEAFF. The complete variable domain, with remaining parts taken from reference TRBV7-9 and TRBJ1-1, reads DTGVSQNPRHKITKRGQNVTFRCDPISEHNRLYWYRQTLGQGPEFLTYFQNEAQLEKSRLLSDRFSAERPKGSFSTLEIQRTEQGDSAMYLCASSLKTPDTEAFFGQGTRLTVV.

The rearrangement links TRBV11-2 to TRBJ2-1; a weak D match, TRBD2 (5 bases). Germline values: CDR1 SGHAT, CDR2 FQNNGV. Trimming took 5 bases from V and 10 from J, leaving 12 bases between them. The CDR3 sequence is 12 residues long. CDR3 protein: CASSLGSWEQFF. CDR3 DNA: TGTGCCAGCAGCCTGGGGAGCTGGGAGCAGTTCTTC.

The chain joins TRBV9 to TRBJ1-6, with a weak D call TRBD1 (5 bases). Germline CDR1 and CDR2: SGDLS and YYNGEE. With 0 bases removed from V and 10 bases from J, the gap between germline ends came to 14 bases. CDR3 length equals 15 residues. CDR3 in amino acids: CASSVVGDGRSPLHF. The CDR3 nucleotides read TGTGCCAGCAGCGTAGTAGGGGATGGGAGATCACCCCTCCACTTT.

This sequence joins TRBV10-3 and TRBJ2-5; possibly TRBD2 for D (8 bases). V lost 0 bases to trimming and J lost 6 bases, with 23 bases between them. This CDR3 region has 18 residues. CDR1 ENHRY and CDR2 SYGVKD come from the germline V gene. The CDR3 here is CAISESPSAGAGGKTQYF. DNA of the CDR3: TGTGCCATCAGTGAGTCCCCCTCAGCGGGAGCAGGGGGAAAGACCCAGTACTTC.

This clonotype has a handful of counts. The rearrangement joins TRBV7-6 to TRBJ2-1; D unresolved. The CDR3 spans 15 residues. Trimming left V 5 bases short and J 7 bases short, with 18 bases between. Germline CDR1 reads SGHVS; CDR2 reads FNYEAQ. In nucleotides, the CDR3 is TGTGCCAGCAGCGCGTATCTTGGTTCGCGAAATGAGCAGTTCTTC. Its protein is CASSAYLGSRNEQFF. The variable domain in full, completed from reference TRBV7-6 and TRBJ2-1, reads GAGVSQSPRYKVTKRGQDVALRCDPISGHVSLYWYRQALGQGPEFLTYFNYEAQQDKSGLPNDRFSAERPEGSISTLTIQRTEQRDSAMYRCASSAYLGSRNEQFFGPGTRLTVL.

This clonotype has a single count. V and J are TRBV20-1 and TRBJ2-1; 14 nucleotides match TRBD2. Per the germline V gene, CDR1 is DFQATT and CDR2 is SNEGSKA (reference sequence). The CDR3 covers 12 residues. The CDR3 sequence is CSGTSGRNEQFF. For the CDR3, the DNA is TGCAGCGGGACTAGCGGGAGAAATGAGCAGTTCTTC.

This clonotype was picked up many times. The chain links TRBV7-6 to TRBJ2-5; D tentatively reads TRBD1 or TRBD2 (5 bases each). Trimming stripped 2 bases from V and 3 bases from J, with 10 bases between. Germline CDR1 reads SGHVS; CDR2 reads FNYEAQ. This CDR3 comprises 14 residues. The CDR3 sequence: CASSLTGLKETQYF. The CDR3 DNA follows: TGTGCCAGCAGCTTAACGGGGCTGAAAGAGACCCAGTACTTC.

Comments on this clonotype: One base away lies a much larger clone, so this may be a sequencing read error. The chain is built from TRBV7-4 and TRBJ1-2, with D unresolved. Germline CDR1 reads SGHVT; CDR2 reads SQSDAQ. The CDR3 length is 14 residues. The CDR3 DNA follows: TGTGACAGCAGCTCGTCCCCGGGAGGGAGTGGCTACACCTTC. Encoded protein: CDSSSSPGGSGYTF.

This chain links TRBV2 with TRBJ1-1; D may be TRBD1 (6 bases). V was shortened by 1 base and J by 3 bases, with 9 bases between the two germline ends. Germline-derived CDR1 and CDR2 are SNHLY and FYNNEI. CDR3 size: 14 residues. The CDR3 spells CASSEGGGYTEAFF. CDR3 bases: TGTGCCAGCAGTGAAGGAGGGGGATACACTGAAGCTTTCTTT.

The rearrangement uses TRBV6-5 and TRBJ2-5; 7 positions agree with TRBD2. After removal of 5 bases from V and 5 bases from J, the junction contained 11 bases not matched to a gene. CDR3 length: 15 residues. Germline V lookup: CDR1 MNHEY, CDR2 SVGAGI. CDR3 DNA: TGTGCCAGCAGTCAGGGAGGGAGGGGCGAGGAGACCCAGTACTTC. Its protein is CASSQGGRGEETQYF.

The DNA for the CDR3 is TGTGCCAGCAGCACGAGCGGGGGGGCACAGGAGACCCAGTACTTC. Translation: CASSTSGGAQETQYF. The chain carries TRBV7-2 and TRBJ2-5, with TRBD2 matching 10 bases. Trimming cost V 5 bases and J 5 bases; bases outside gene matches: 8. Germline CDR1 reads SGHTA; CDR2 reads FQGNSA. There are 15 residues in the CDR3.

CDR3 residues: CASSTLQGADSYEQYF. CDR3 coding DNA: TGTGCCAGCAGTACACTACAGGGGGCCGACTCCTACGAGCAGTACTTC. J is TRBJ2-7 and V is TRBV28, with 9 bases that match TRBD1. The CDR3 sequence is 16 residues long. CDR1 and CDR2 (germline): MDHEN, SYDVKM. V lost 5 bases, J lost 0 bases, and 8 bases stayed unmatched.

This clonotype came up many times. This chain joins TRBV7-2 and TRBJ1-2; 8 positions match TRBD1. CDR1 and CDR2 (germline): SGHTA, FQGNSA. CDR3 length: 14 amino acids. V trimming: 0 bases; J trimming: 3 bases; junction bases outside the gene matches: 0. DNA for the CDR3: TGTGCCAGCAGCTTAGCGGGACAGGACTATGGCTACACCTTC. Encoded protein: CASSLAGQDYGYTF.

The chain joins TRBV5-4 to TRBJ1-2; 7 nucleotides align to TRBD1. V gave up 6 bases and J gave up 4 bases; unmatched junction bases: 9. Germline V gene lookup returns CDR1 SGHNT and CDR2 YYREEE (reference sequence). This CDR3 contains 14 residues. The CDR3: CASNDRVGSYGYTF. In nucleotides, the CDR3 is TGTGCCAGCAACGACAGGGTGGGATCCTATGGCTACACCTTC.

There are a few counts of this clonotype. The chain combines TRBV28 with TRBJ2-3; 7 bases fit TRBD1. The CDR3 is 18 residues long. V gave up 4 bases and J gave up 0 bases; unmatched junction bases: 13. Germline V gene sequence: CDR1 MDHEN, CDR2 SYDVKM. The DNA of the CDR3 is TGTGCCAGCAGTTCGGGTTACAACAGGGGATCTAGCACAGATACGCAGTATTTT. The encoded protein is CASSSGYNRGSSTDTQYF.

V is TRBV6-4 and J is TRBJ1-1, with D unresolved. Per the germline V gene, CDR1 is MRHNA and CDR2 is SNTAGT. The V and J ends lost 4 bases and 1 base respectively, with 10 bases between them. The CDR3 is made up of 14 amino acids. CDR3 sequence: CASSATYSNTEAFF. The CDR3 DNA reads TGTGCCAGCAGTGCAACTTACTCGAACACTGAAGCTTTCTTT.

This clonotype was seen only a few times. The V gene is TRBV12-3 or TRBV12-4, the J gene TRBJ2-1, with 14 bases lining up with TRBD2. CDR3 length: 17 amino acids. V dropped 5 bases and J dropped 7; count of bases not matched to a gene: 10. The CDR3 DNA reads TGTGCCAGCAGTCAGATGCTAGGACTAGCGGGGGGTAATGAGCAGTTCTTC. Residues: CASSQMLGLAGGNEQFF.

With regard to this clonotype: Since a much larger clone is just one base distant, this may be a read error. The chain recombines TRBV10-3 with TRBJ1-5, with D tentatively TRBD1 (6 bases). Trimming left V 2 bases short and J 0 bases short, with 23 bases between. The CDR3 is 20 residues long. CDR1 is ENHRY and CDR2 is SYGVKD in the germline V gene. This CDR3 reads CAISEGKMDRTSCSNQPQHF. CDR3 DNA: TGTGCCATCAGTGAGGGGAAAATGGACAGAACCAGTTGTAGCAATCAGCCCCAGCATTTT.

Many counts were recorded for this clonotype. The chain combines TRBV7-8 with TRBJ2-2; 7 bases agree with TRBD2. The V and J ends lost 1 base and 4 bases, in that order; junction bases with no gene match: 3. This CDR3 has 15 amino acids. Germline V CDR1 and CDR2: SGHVS, FQNEAQ. CDR3 DNA: TGTGCCAGCAGCTTAGTCGGGACTACCACCGGGGAGCTGTTTTTT. It specifies CASSLVGTTTGELFF.

This clonotype was picked up many times. The rearrangement joins TRBV7-9 to TRBJ2-5; 7 positions agree with TRBD1. The CDR3 runs to 14 residues. After removal of 4 bases from V and 2 bases from J, the junction contained 4 bases not matched to a gene. The germline V gene encodes CDR1 SEHNR and CDR2 FQNEAQ (reference sequence). CDR3 in amino acids: CASSSWTGQETQYF. The CDR3 coding sequence is TGTGCCAGCAGCTCTTGGACAGGTCAAGAGACCCAGTACTTC.

CDR3 in DNA: TGCAGTGGGGGAGCAGGGCCCTACAATGAGCAGTTCTTC. Translated: CSGGAGPYNEQFF. The rearrangement joins TRBV20-1 to TRBJ2-1; the D call may be TRBD1 or TRBD2 (5 bases each). The CDR3 contains 13 residues. V dropped 7 bases and J dropped 2 bases, with 12 bases sitting between them. CDR1 and CDR2 from the germline V gene are DFQATT and SNEGSKA (reference sequence).

As for this clonotype: A junction boundary mismatches the germline segment, possibly from a read error. The chain couples TRBV7-2 to TRBJ1-2, with 7 bases that match TRBD1. Germline-derived CDR1 and CDR2 are SGHTA and FQGNSA. The CDR3 sequence is 14 residues long. CDR3 sequence (DNA): TGTGCCAGCAGCTCAGACAGGGCTTTTTTTGGCTACTCCTTC. Its protein product is CASSSDRAFFGYSF.